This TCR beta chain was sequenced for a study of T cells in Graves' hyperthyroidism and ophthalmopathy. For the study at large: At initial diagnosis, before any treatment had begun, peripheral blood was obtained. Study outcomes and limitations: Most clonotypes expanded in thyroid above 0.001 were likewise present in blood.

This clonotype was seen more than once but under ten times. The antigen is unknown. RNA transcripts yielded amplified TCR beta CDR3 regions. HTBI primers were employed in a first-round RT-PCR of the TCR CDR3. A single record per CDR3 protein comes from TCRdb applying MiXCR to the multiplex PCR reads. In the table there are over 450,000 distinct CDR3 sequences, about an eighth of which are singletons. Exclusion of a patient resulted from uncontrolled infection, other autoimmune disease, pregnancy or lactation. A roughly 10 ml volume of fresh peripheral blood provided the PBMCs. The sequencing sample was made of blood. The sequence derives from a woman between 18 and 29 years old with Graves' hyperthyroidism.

CDR3 residues: CASSQNLLLSGAFF. In DNA form, the CDR3 reads TGTGCCAGCAGCCAAAATCTTCTGCTCTCTGGAGCTTTCTTT. The chain has TRBV7-2 and TRBJ1-1; D is undetermined. Trimming took off 5 bases at V and 10 bases at J, with 20 bases between the two ends. The CDR3 extends over 14 amino acids. Per the germline V gene, CDR1 is SGHTA and CDR2 is FQGNSA.